This T cell receptor (beta chain) was captured in a study of beta chain features in type 1 diabetes (dated by TCRdb to about 2018). Study-wide context: No differences in mean age, gender distribution, total cell number or subset yield were found between patients and healthy donors. Whereas all 30 or so donors provided naive and central memory subsets, regulatory and stem cell-like memory subsets were isolated from just 8 patients and about eight healthy donors. In the study, TCRB repertoires of sorted circulating CD4+ T cell subsets from recently diagnosed type 1 diabetes patients were compared with those of matched healthy donors. Across all samples, almost 110 million sorted cells were examined, and cell number per subset correlated strongly with RNA yield.

Each donor gave one peripheral blood draw, averaging approximately 120 mL, which was collected into heparinised tubes. Naive, central memory, regulatory and stem cell-like memory CD4+ T cells were sorted on a BD FACSAria II using a panel including CD45RO, CCR7, CD25, CD127, CD95 and CD27. A purity above 95% was achieved for all sorted populations. PBMCs were separated immediately by Lymphoprep density gradient centrifugation and were stained directly, without being cultured. So that batch effects would be minimized, each experiment stained and sorted samples in pairs, pairing one healthy donor with one patient. In the case of this clone: Its antigen target is currently unknown. Per-base qualities were not stored, and no clone one base away is much larger.

The entire amount of isolated RNA was reverse transcribed using the High Capacity cDNA Reverse Transcription Kit, so the sequenced TCRB transcripts were expressed ones. Naive, central memory and regulatory T cell samples underwent deep immunoSEQ sequencing, averaging around 4 million total reads per sample. Sorted cells were lysed in RLT buffer, and RNA was extracted using DNase-treated RNeasy Micro or Mini kits according to cell number. To prevent cross-contamination, every cell subset was processed on its own, while patient and healthy donor samples were processed together. Using the immunoSEQ multiplex PCR, TCRB sequences were amplified from cDNA into 87-bp fragments spanning the CDR3 region. Sequencing of the amplicons was performed on the Illumina HiSeq platform. The authors' analysis ran thus. Synthetic template baselines were used to correct PCR bias computationally, reads within Hamming distance 2 were collapsed together, and singletons that could not be merged were discarded. Reads were aligned against IMGT to assign V, D and J genes, CDR3 length and insertions or deletions at six rearrangement sites. Within each subset, clonotype counts were normalized to sorted cell number, after which true diversity and Gini coefficients were computed with the tcR R package. The overlap coefficient, calculated on TCRB nucleotide sequences, was used to measure repertoire sharing. Out-of-frame TCRB sequences from naive cells were analyzed to stand in for the pre-selection repertoire. TCRdb took this table from immuneACCESS and kept in-frame rearrangements with V and J called. Such tables lack part of the clones; where checked against another copy, unresolved V genes explain under half of the gap, and the rest is unexplained. The V and J calls and clone size were taken over from that table, and D and trimming were inferred from the DNA. The sample data list almost 350,000 clones, and about 18% of these were observed just once. The ten largest make up 0.044% of the sample.

Summary of the overall study and its limitations: Fewer insertions and more nucleotide deletions at VDJ recombination sites were observed in patients with type 1 diabetes, implying thymic rearrangement abnormalities. Sequencing cDNA rather than genomic DNA could over-represent highly expressing activated cells, although activation and CD3 levels did not differ between groups. In all four CD4+ subsets, TCRB CDR3 length was moderately but significantly shorter in type 1 diabetes patients. Because the HLA sub-analyses included only small numbers of individuals, any influence of HLA type on TCRB rearrangement was left unresolved. Naive, central memory and regulatory TCRB repertoires appeared more similar among patients than among healthy donors. PCR may preferentially amplify shorter templates, but because patient and control samples were amplified and corrected together, any resulting skew would affect both groups equally.

For this chain, trimming is 4 bases at the V end and 2 bases at the J end, and the number of junction bases without a gene match is 5. The CDR3 holds 14 amino acids from the cysteine to the phenylalanine. Solely the CDR3 DNA is kept, with 42 bases framed from the first base. From a lookup of the germline V gene, CDR1 and CDR2 are SGHTA and FQGNSA. The rearrangement combines TRBV7-2 with TRBJ2-7; TRBD2 fits 7 bases in the junction. Sequencing used naive CD4+ T cells from blood. What this sample's cell subset or site label stands for: true naive CD4+ T cells. This receptor was taken from a woman younger than 30 in good health. The bases are TGTGCCAGCAGCTCCGGGACTAACCCCTACGAGCAGTACTTC. Its translation is CASSSGTNPYEQYF.